The clone carrying this TCR beta chain was detected only a few times. Its antigen remains unidentified. The CDR3 extends over 14 amino acids. Losses at the gene ends were 5 bases for V and 0 bases for J; bases not matched to a gene: 2. Germline CDR1 is MNHNS and CDR2 is SASEGT. Amplification used 60 Vbeta primers and 13 Jbeta primers. Produced via immunoSEQ multiplex PCR; TCRdb's table is partial and in-frame only. The table records around 150,000 clones, 9.4% of them present only once. The sample originates from a study of cytomegalovirus exposure and HLA in healthy donors. Regarding the study as a whole: Sequencing artifact likely explains a cluster of highly shared sequence variants. Several V segments, TRBV6-2 and TRBV6-3 among them, could not be told apart and were dropped. HLA allele associations emerged for around 15,000 TCR beta sequences in a later analysis, at 0.05 false discovery rate.

This clonotype originated in a male donor in good health and CMV-seronegative. Sequenced: PBMCs. The rearrangement uses TRBV6-1 and TRBJ2-7; the match to TRBD1 covers 9 bases. CDR3 coding DNA: TGTGCCAGCAGTCCGACAGGGGGCTCCTACGAGCAGTACTTC. Protein sequence: CASSPTGGSYEQYF.